This T cell receptor beta chain was captured by sequencing in a study of cytomegalovirus exposure and HLA in healthy donors. This clone was observed once. Other DNA sequences from this sample encode an identical CDR3 as well. Germline-derived CDR1 and CDR2 are SGHRS and YFSETQ. The CDR3 runs 13 residues. Trimming shortened V by 4 bases and J by 1 base, and 6 bases separated the two germline ends. The PCR was carried out with 60 Vbeta primers and 13 Jbeta primers. The repertoire was sequenced with immunoSEQ multiplex PCR; TCRdb's copy has only in-frame clones and lacks some. The sample includes 200,000 to 250,000 clones, roughly 82% seen only once; the top ten take 4.5% to 6%.

The material sequenced was PBMCs. The receptor's source is a woman between 35 and 50 years old in good health and CMV-seropositive. The J gene is TRBJ1-3, the V gene TRBV5-1; possible D gene TRBD1, 6 bases. Here the CDR3 reads CASSQGSGNTIYF. The DNA of the CDR3 is TGCGCCAGCAGCCAGGGGTCTGGAAACACCATATATTTT.